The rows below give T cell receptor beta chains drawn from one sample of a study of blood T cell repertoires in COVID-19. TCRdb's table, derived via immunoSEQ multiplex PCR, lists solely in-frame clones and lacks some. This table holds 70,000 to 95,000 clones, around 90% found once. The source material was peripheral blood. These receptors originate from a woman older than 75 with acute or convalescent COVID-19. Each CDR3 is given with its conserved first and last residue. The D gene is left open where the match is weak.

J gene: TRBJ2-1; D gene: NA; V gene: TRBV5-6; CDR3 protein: CASRLGGAGEQFF
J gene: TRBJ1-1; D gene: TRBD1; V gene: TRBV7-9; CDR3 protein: CASSSFTGETEAFF
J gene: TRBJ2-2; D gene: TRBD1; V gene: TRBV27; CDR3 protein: CASRPAGTEGTGELFF
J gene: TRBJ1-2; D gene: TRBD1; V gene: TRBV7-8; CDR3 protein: CASSVQGALVYGYTF
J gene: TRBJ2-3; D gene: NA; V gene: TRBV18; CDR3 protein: CASSPSVGAGTDTQYF
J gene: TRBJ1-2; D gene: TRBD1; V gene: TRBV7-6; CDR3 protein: CASGTGNYGYTF
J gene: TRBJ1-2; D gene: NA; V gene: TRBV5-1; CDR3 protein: CASSLNRFHGYTF
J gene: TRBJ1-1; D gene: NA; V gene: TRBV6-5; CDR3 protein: CASRATGSTEAFF
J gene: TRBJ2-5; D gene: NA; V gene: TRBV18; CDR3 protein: CASSPMETQYF
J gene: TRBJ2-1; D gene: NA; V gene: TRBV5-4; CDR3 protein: CASSLVTLSTSYNEQFF
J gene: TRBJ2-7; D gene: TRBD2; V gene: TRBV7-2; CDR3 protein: CASSLSTSGSPQYF
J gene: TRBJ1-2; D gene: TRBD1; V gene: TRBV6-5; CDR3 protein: CASGPDRAYGYTF
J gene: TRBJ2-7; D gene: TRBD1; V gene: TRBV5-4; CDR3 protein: CASSSGQATVYEQYF
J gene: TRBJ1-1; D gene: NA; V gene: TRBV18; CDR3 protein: CASSPLLNRNTEAFF